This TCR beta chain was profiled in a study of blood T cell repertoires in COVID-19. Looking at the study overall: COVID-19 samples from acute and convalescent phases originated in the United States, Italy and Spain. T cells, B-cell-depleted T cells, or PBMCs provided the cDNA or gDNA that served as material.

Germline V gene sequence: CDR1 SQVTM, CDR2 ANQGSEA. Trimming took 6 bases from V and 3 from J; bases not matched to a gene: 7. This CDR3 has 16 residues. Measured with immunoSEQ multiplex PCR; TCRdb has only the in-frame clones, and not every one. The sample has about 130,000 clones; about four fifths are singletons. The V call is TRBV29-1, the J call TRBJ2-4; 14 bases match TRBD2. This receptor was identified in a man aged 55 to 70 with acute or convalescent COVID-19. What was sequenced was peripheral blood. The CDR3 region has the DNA TGCAGCGTGGCCGGGACTAGCGGGAGAGTCAAAAACATTCAGTACTTC. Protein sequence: CSVAGTSGRVKNIQYF.